Below are 15 T cell receptor beta chains sequenced from a single sample in a study of cytomegalovirus exposure and HLA in healthy donors. This PCR relied on a set of 60 Vbeta primers and 13 Jbeta primers. The assay was immunoSEQ multiplex PCR, and TCRdb's table has in-frame clones only and misses some. The sample records about 150,000 clones, 55% to 80% being singletons. Sequenced input: PBMCs. The receptors were sampled from a woman aged 55-75 years in good health and CMV-seropositive.

This clone was seen a few times. The chain has TRBV19 and TRBJ1-4; D perhaps matches TRBD1 (6 bases). Trimming pared 6 bases from V and 8 bases from J, leaving 13 bases between. Germline assignment: CDR1 LNHDA and CDR2 SQIVND (reference sequence). This CDR3 comprises 13 residues. In nucleotides, the CDR3 is TGTGCCAGTAGGCAGACAGGATACGAAAAACTGTTTTTT. Its protein product is CASRQTGYEKLFF.

This sequence joins TRBV14 and TRBJ1-2; weak D call: TRBD1 (6 bases). The V gene lost 4 bases and the J gene lost 1 base, with 13 bases spanning the gap. The length of the CDR3 is 15 residues. Germline V gives CDR1 SGHDN, CDR2 FVKESK. The CDR3 sequence: CASSLGRTVNYGYTF. The DNA for the CDR3 is TGTGCCAGCAGCCTCGGGAGGACAGTTAACTATGGCTACACCTTC.

This clone has more than one count but fewer than ten. CDR3 bases: TGCGCCAGCAGCCCTAGCTCCACTAGTAGCTCCTACAATGAGCAGTTCTTC. Its translation: CASSPSSTSSSYNEQFF. This rearrangement joins TRBV5-1 to TRBJ2-1; D perhaps matches TRBD2 (5 bases). Germline V gene sequence: CDR1 SGHRS, CDR2 YFSETQ. Between the trimmed V and J ends, which lost 4 bases and 0 bases, there was a span of 17 bases. The CDR3 contains 17 residues.

The gene calls are TRBV7-8 and TRBJ2-3, with 7 nucleotides matching TRBD2. Germline lookup yields CDR1 SGHVS and CDR2 FQNEAQ. The CDR3 runs to 17 residues. Unmatched junction bases numbered 15, after V lost 5 bases and J lost 4 bases. DNA for the CDR3: TGTGCCAGCAGCCCACTGCGGGCGGGAGTGACGGCAGATACGCAGTATTTT. It encodes CASSPLRAGVTADTQYF.

The chain joins TRBV10-3 to TRBJ1-2, with TRBD1 as a possible D gene (5 bases). The CDR3 sequence is 13 residues long. Trimming cost V 2 bases and J 3 bases, with 7 bases left between them. The V gene's germline CDR1 is ENHRY and CDR2 SYGVKD. As DNA, the CDR3 is TGTGCCATCAGTGAGGGGGGGGACTATGGCTACACCTTC. It codes for CAISEGGDYGYTF.

The J gene is TRBJ1-5, the V gene TRBV18; D possibly corresponds to TRBD1 (6 bases). Germline V gives CDR1 KGHSH, CDR2 LQKENI. V was shortened by 3 bases and J by 0 bases, with 12 bases between the two germline ends. The length of the CDR3 is 16 residues. CDR3 protein: CASSPGTRFSNQPQHF. CDR3 coding DNA: TGTGCCAGCTCACCGGGGACAAGATTTAGCAATCAGCCCCAGCATTTT.

This clone was counted a few times. The V call is TRBV15, the J call TRBJ1-5; tentatively, D is TRBD1 (6 bases). The ends were cut back, 6 bases at V and 6 bases at J, with 9 bases in the middle. This CDR3 contains 12 residues. Germline V CDR1 and CDR2: LNHNV, YYDKDF (reference sequence). This CDR3 reads CATSTGTQPQHF. In DNA form, the CDR3 reads TGTGCCACCAGTACAGGGACTCAGCCCCAGCATTTT.

The chain employs TRBV30 and TRBJ1-2, with 8 bases fitting TRBD1. Germline V gives CDR1 GTSNPN, CDR2 SVGIG (reference sequence). The V segment lost 5 bases and the J segment 4 bases; nucleotides outside the gene matches: 9. This CDR3 has 14 amino acids. The CDR3 DNA follows: TGTGCCTGGGCCGGACAGGGCGGTCTCTATGGCTACACCTTC. Protein: CAWAGQGGLYGYTF.

This clone was detected only once. CDR3 region: CASSEGLIPNTGELFF. The CDR3 nucleotides read TGCGCCAGCAGCGAGGGTCTAATCCCGAACACCGGGGAGCTGTTTTTT. The chain combines TRBV4-3 with TRBJ2-2; maybe TRBD2 (5 bases). Trimming removed 5 bases from V and 0 bases from J, with 13 bases in between. The germline gives CDR1 LGHNA, CDR2 YSLEER. CDR3 size: 16 residues.

The chain is built from TRBV5-1 and TRBJ2-7; 12 nucleotides match TRBD2. V was clipped by 4 bases and J by 4 bases; unmatched bases: 6. This CDR3 has 15 amino acids. The V gene's germline CDR1 is SGHRS and CDR2 YFSETQ. The CDR3 nucleotides are TGCGCCAGCAGCCCAGGACTAGCGGGAACTTACGAGCAGTACTTC. Its translation: CASSPGLAGTYEQYF.

For this clone: The sample has other DNA sequences that encode this CDR3 too. The chain couples TRBV15 to TRBJ2-3, with TRBD1 matching over 10 bases. The ends lost 1 base at V and 2 bases at J; junction bases unmatched: 0. In germline, CDR1 is LNHNV, CDR2 YYDKDF (reference sequence). The CDR3 covers 15 residues. This chain's CDR3 is CATSRGQGATDTQYF. As DNA, the CDR3 is TGTGCCACCAGCAGAGGACAGGGGGCCACAGATACGCAGTATTTT.

The chain combines TRBV7-2 with TRBJ2-3, with a tentative D call TRBD1 (6 bases). There are 14 residues in the CDR3. V gave up 3 bases and J gave up 2 bases, with 9 bases separating them. The germline gives CDR1 SGHTA, CDR2 FQGNSA. CDR3 region: CASSFRDNTDTQYF. As DNA, the CDR3 is TGTGCCAGCAGCTTCCGGGACAACACAGATACGCAGTATTTT.

The chain combines TRBV29-1 with TRBJ2-3; 10 nucleotides line up with TRBD2. Germline V gives CDR1 SQVTM, CDR2 ANQGSEA. V trimming: 7 bases; J trimming: 2 bases; junction bases outside the gene matches: 3. The CDR3 has 13 amino acids. In nucleotides, the CDR3 is TGCAGCGCTCTAGCGGGAGCCACAGATACGCAGTATTTT. Translating gives CSALAGATDTQYF.

This clone was observed a handful of times. This sequence joins TRBV28 and TRBJ2-1; TRBD2 is a possible D gene (6 bases). The V end lost 5 bases, the J end lost 4 bases, and 12 bases lay between the germline ends. Germline CDR1 is MDHEN and CDR2 is SYDVKM. The CDR3 extends over 14 amino acids. Here the CDR3 reads CASSPRELYNEQFF. In nucleotides, the CDR3 is TGTGCCAGCAGTCCCCGGGAGTTATACAATGAGCAGTTCTTC.

The chain combines TRBV7-9 with TRBJ2-5; 11 bases map to TRBD2. With 4 bases clipped from V and 5 bases from J, the junction kept 6 bases outside the gene matches. The CDR3 is made up of 15 amino acids. Germline V CDR1 and CDR2: SEHNR, FQNEAQ (reference sequence). The CDR3 loop reads CASSSISGRGETQYF. The CDR3 DNA follows: TGTGCCAGCAGCTCCATTAGCGGGAGGGGGGAGACCCAGTACTTC.